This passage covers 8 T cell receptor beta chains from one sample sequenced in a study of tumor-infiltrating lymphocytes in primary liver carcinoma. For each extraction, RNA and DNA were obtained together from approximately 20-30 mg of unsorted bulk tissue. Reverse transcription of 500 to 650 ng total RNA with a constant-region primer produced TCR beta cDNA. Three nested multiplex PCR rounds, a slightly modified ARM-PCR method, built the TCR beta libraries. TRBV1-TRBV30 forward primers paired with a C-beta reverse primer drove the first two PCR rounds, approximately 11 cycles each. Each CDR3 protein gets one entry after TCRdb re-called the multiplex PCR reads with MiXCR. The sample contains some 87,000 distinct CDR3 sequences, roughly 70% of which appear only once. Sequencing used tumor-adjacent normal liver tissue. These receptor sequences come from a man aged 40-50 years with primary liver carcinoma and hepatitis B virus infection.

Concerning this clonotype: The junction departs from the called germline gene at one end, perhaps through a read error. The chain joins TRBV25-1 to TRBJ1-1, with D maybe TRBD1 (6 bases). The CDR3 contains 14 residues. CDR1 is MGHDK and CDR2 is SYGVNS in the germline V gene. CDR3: CASSGTGLGTEAVF. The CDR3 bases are TGTGCCAGCAGTGGTACAGGGTTGGGCACTGAAGCTGTCTTT.

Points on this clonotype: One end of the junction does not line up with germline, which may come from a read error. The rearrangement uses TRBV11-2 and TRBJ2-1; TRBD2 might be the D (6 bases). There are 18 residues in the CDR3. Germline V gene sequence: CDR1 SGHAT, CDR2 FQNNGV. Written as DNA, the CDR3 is TGTGTCAGCAGACCGACTGGGGGGACTGCGGGAAACGACAATGAGCAGTTCTTC. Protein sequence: CVSRPTGGTAGNDNEQFF.

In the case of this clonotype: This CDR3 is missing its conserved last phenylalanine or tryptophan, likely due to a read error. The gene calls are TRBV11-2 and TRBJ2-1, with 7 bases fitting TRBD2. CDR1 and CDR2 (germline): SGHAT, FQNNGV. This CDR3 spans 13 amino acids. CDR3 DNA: TGTACCAGCAGCGTAGGGAGGGACAATGAGCAGTTCTTA. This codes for CTSSVGRDNEQFL.

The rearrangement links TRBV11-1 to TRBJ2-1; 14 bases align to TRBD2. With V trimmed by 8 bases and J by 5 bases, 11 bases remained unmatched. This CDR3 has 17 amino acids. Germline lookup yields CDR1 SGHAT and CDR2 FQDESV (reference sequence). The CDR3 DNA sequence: TGTGCCAGCGGCCTGGGACTAGCGGGAGAGGTCGACAATGAGCAGTTCTTC. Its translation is CASGLGLAGEVDNEQFF.

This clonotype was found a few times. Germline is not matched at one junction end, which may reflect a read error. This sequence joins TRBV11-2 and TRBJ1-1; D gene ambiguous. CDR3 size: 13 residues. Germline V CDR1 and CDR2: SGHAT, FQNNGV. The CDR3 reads CASSCNTNTEAFF. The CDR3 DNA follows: TGTGCTAGCAGCTGCAACACGAACACTGAAGCTTTCTTT.

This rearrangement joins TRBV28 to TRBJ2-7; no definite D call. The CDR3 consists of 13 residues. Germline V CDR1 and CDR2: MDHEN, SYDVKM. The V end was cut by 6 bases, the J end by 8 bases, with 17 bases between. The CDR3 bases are TGTGCCAGCAGGCCCTGGGATGCCAACAAGCAGTACTTC. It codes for CASRPWDANKQYF.

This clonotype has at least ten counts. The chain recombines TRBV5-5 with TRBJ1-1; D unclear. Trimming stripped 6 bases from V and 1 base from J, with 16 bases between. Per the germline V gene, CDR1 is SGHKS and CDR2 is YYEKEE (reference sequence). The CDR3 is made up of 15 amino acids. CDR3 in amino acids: CASTRNVQPNTEAFF. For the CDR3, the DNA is TGTGCCAGCACTCGGAACGTCCAGCCGAACACTGAAGCTTTCTTT.

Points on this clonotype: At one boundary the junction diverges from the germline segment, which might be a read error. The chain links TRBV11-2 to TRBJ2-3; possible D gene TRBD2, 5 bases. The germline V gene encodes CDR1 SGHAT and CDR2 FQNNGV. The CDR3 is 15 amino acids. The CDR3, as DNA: TGTGCCAGCAGCTTAGGGGTAGGGAGAGCAGATACGCAGTATTTC. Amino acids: CASSLGVGRADTQYF.